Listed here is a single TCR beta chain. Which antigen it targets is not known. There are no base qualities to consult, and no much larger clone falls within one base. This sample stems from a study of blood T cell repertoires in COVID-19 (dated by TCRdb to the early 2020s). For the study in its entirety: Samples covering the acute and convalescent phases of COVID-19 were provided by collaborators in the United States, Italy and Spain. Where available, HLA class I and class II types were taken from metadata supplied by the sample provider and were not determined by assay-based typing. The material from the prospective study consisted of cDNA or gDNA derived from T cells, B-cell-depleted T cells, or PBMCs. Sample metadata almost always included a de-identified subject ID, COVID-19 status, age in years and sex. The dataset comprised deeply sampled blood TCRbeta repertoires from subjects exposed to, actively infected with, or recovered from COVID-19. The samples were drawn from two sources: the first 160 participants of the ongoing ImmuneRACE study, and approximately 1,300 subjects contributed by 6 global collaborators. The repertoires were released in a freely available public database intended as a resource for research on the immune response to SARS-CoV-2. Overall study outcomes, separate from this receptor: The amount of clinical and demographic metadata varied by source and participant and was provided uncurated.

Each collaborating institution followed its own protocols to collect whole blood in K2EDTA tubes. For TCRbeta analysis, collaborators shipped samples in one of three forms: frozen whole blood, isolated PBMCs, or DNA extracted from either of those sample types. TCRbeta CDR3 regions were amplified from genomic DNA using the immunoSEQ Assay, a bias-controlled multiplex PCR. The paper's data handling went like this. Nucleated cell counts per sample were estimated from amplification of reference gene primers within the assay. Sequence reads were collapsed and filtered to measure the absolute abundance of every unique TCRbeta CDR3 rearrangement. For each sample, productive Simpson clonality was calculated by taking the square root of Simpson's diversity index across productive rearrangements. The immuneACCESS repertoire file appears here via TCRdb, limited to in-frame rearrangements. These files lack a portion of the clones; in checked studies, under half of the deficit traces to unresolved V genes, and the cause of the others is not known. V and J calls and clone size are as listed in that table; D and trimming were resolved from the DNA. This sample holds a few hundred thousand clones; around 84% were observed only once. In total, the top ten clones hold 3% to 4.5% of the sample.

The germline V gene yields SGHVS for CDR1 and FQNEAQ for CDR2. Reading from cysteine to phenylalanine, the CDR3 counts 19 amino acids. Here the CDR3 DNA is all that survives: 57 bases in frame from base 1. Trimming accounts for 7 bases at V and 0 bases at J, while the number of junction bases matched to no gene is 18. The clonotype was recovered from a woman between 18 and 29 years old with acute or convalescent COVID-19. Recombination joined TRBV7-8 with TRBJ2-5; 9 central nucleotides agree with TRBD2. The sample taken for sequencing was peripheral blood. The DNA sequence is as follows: TGTGCCAGCACCTCCAGAGGGGCTAGCGGGATCCTGTACCAAGAGACCCAGTACTTC. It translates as CASTSRGASGILYQETQYF.